Below, 14 T cell receptor beta chains from the same sample are listed, as sequenced in a study of OX40 agonist ivuxolimab in advanced cancers. Profiling relied on immunoSEQ multiplex PCR, and the TCRdb table lists in-frame clones only, not all of them. The sample has roughly 69,000 clones, approximately 84% seen once. The sample was CD4+ or CD8+ T cells sorted from blood, taken in a trial of the OX40 agonist ivuxolimab. The receptors derive from an adult with an advanced solid tumor such as melanoma, head and neck, liver or kidney cancer.

This clone was observed once. CDR3 nucleotide sequence: TGTGCCAGTAGTACCGGGACTAGCTTCGGCAACATTCAGTACTTC. Amino acids: CASSTGTSFGNIQYF. The chain combines TRBV19 with TRBJ2-4, with TRBD2 identical over 9 bases. V lost 4 bases to trimming and J lost 7 bases; unmatched junction nucleotides: 8. The CDR3 is 15 residues long. The germline CDR1 and CDR2 sequences are LNHDA and SQIVND (reference sequence).

The rearrangement uses TRBV11-1 and TRBJ2-5, with TRBD1 identical over 8 bases. From germline, CDR1 is SGHAT and CDR2 FQDESV (reference sequence). The J segment lost 6 bases and the V segment lost 4 bases, leaving 7 bases of the junction unmatched. The CDR3 loop spans 14 amino acids. CDR3 nucleotide sequence: TGTGCCAGCAGCTGGGGAGACAGGGGACAGACCCAGTACTTC. This codes for CASSWGDRGQTQYF.

The chain carries TRBV6-1 and TRBJ1-3; no reliable D call. V lost 2 bases and J lost 0, with 8 bases in between. This CDR3 has 15 amino acids. Germline CDR1 MNHNS, CDR2 SASEGT. CDR3 DNA: TGTGCCAGCAGTGAATTAGCCAACTCTGGAAACACCATATATTTT. Translating gives CASSELANSGNTIYF.

The chain has TRBV10-3 and TRBJ2-3, with 13 bases aligning to TRBD2. V lost 4 bases, J lost 1 base, and 11 bases stayed unmatched. The CDR3 extends over 19 amino acids. Germline loops: CDR1 ENHRY, CDR2 SYGVKD. CDR3 coding DNA: TGTGCCATCAGTGTTTTTCAGACTAGCGGGAGGCCGGGCACAGATACGCAGTATTTT. This sequence encodes CAISVFQTSGRPGTDTQYF.

This clone turned up a few times. The chain is built from TRBV6-4 and TRBJ1-5; D is unclear. CDR1 is MRHNA, CDR2 SNTAGT, per germline. The length of the CDR3 is 13 residues. Trimming removed 6 bases from V and 3 bases from J, with 9 bases in between. The CDR3 is CASSHEHNQPQHF. CDR3 in DNA: TGTGCCAGCAGCCATGAACACAATCAGCCCCAGCATTTT.

V is TRBV6-5 and J is TRBJ2-7; D not certain. There are 14 residues in the CDR3. Trimming stripped 2 bases from V and 0 bases from J, with 8 bases between. Germline CDR1 is MNHEY and CDR2 is SVGAGI. CDR3 nucleotide sequence: TGTGCCAGCAGTTACGCGAATCCCTCCTACGAGCAGTACTTC. Protein product: CASSYANPSYEQYF.

V and J are TRBV18 and TRBJ1-1, with D possibly being TRBD1 (6 bases). This CDR3 comprises 13 residues. Trimming pared 3 bases from V and 7 bases from J, leaving 12 bases between. CDR1 KGHSH and CDR2 LQKENI come from the germline V gene. The CDR3 is CASSPSGQSEAFF. The DNA of the CDR3 is TGTGCCAGCTCACCGTCCGGACAGAGTGAAGCTTTCTTT. Looking up the rest from reference TRBV18 and TRBJ1-1 gives the full variable domain: NAGVMQNPRHLVRRRGQEARLRCSPMKGHSHVYWYRQLPEEGLKFMVYLQKENIIDESGMPKERFSAEFPKEGPSILRIQQVVRGDSAAYFCASSPSGQSEAFFGQGTRLTVV.

The chain employs TRBV5-1 and TRBJ2-7; 8 bases line up with TRBD1. This CDR3 has 15 amino acids. The V gene end was trimmed by 2 bases and the J gene end by 5 bases; junction bases not matched to a gene: 9. Per the germline V gene, CDR1 is SGHRS and CDR2 is YFSETQ. CDR3: CASSFRTGKSHEQYF. The CDR3, as DNA: TGCGCCAGCAGCTTTAGGACAGGGAAGTCCCACGAGCAGTACTTC.

The chain carries TRBV7-2 and TRBJ2-7; 8 bases map to TRBD2. V shed 1 base and J 6 bases; nucleotides not matched to a gene: 8. This CDR3 comprises 15 residues. CDR1 is SGHTA, CDR2 FQGNSA, per germline. The CDR3 here is CASSLDGGGKREQYF. The DNA of the CDR3 is TGTGCCAGCAGCTTAGATGGCGGGGGGAAACGCGAGCAGTACTTC.

The J gene is TRBJ1-1, the V gene TRBV25-1; 8 bases line up with TRBD1. Germline V CDR1 and CDR2: MGHDK, SYGVNS. V shed 4 bases and J 4 bases; nucleotides not matched to a gene: 8. CDR3 length equals 15 residues. As DNA, the CDR3 is TGTGCCAGCAGTGGCAAAAGGACAGGGCCCACTGAAGCTTTCTTT. It encodes CASSGKRTGPTEAFF.

The chain carries TRBV7-2 and TRBJ1-2, with D possibly being TRBD1 (5 bases). The CDR3 runs 13 residues. The ends were cut back, 6 bases at V and 8 bases at J, with 16 bases in the middle. CDR1 and CDR2 (germline): SGHTA, FQGNSA. The CDR3 loop is CASSPLDKLGYTF. DNA of the CDR3: TGTGCCAGCAGTCCTCTGGACAAGCTGGGCTACACCTTC.

The chain links TRBV28 to TRBJ2-3, with D unresolved. In germline, CDR1 is MDHEN, CDR2 SYDVKM. Deletions cut 3 bases from V and 1 base from J, with 5 bases between. The CDR3 totals 13 residues. The CDR3 here is CASSFPGTDTQYF. DNA of the CDR3: TGTGCCAGCAGTTTCCCCGGCACAGATACGCAGTATTTT.

The chain has TRBV2 and TRBJ2-1; 13 bases are a match to TRBD2. The J segment lost 4 bases and the V segment lost 5 bases, leaving 2 bases of the junction unmatched. Germline V gene data show CDR1 as SNHLY and CDR2 as FYNNEI. The CDR3 loop spans 15 amino acids. CDR3 bases: TGTGCCAGCAGTCAGGGACTAGCGGGGTACAATGAGCAGTTCTTC. Protein product: CASSQGLAGYNEQFF.

The chain is built from TRBV29-1 and TRBJ2-3; 9 nucleotides agree with TRBD2. The V gene's germline CDR1 is SQVTM and CDR2 ANQGSEA. The CDR3 has 15 residues. The junction had 9 bases not matched to a gene; V was cut back by 3 bases and J by 5 bases. The CDR3 reads CSVEGPAGGVDTQYF. CDR3 nucleotide sequence: TGCAGCGTTGAGGGTCCAGCGGGAGGTGTAGATACGCAGTATTTT.